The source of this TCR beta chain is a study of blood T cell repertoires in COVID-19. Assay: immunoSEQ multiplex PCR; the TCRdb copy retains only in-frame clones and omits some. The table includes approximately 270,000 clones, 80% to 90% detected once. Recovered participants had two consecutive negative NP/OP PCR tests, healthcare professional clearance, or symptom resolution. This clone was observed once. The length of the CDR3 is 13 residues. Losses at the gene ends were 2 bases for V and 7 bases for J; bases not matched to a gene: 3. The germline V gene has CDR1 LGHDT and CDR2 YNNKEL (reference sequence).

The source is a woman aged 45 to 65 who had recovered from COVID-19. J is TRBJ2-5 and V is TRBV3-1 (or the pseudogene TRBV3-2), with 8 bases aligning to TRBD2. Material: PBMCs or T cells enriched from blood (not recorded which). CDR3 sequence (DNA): TGTGCCAGCAGCCAAAGAAGCGGGGGGACCCAGTACTTC. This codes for CASSQRSGGTQYF.